This is a list of T cell receptor beta chains from one sample in a study of shared clonotypes between healthy human individuals. Sequencing was performed with immunoSEQ multiplex PCR; in TCRdb, only in-frame clones are kept and a portion is missing. The data contain around 1.1 million clones, 70% to 85% of them singletons. Source material: memory CD4+ T cells from PBMCs. The receptors come from a man aged 18 to 30 in good health. Some clones in this sample may be carry-over from other donors' samples. Each CDR3 is given with its conserved first and last residue. Each record gives: CDR3 protein, CDR3 DNA, J gene, V gene, clone size, D gene. A D gene is named only where the DNA matches it firmly. The listing skips clone size in some rows; elsewhere it reads once, few, many or a size class.

CASSEGRTYEQYF,TGTGCCAGCAGTGAGGGCAGAACCTACGAGCAGTACTTC,TRBJ2-7,TRBV6-1,-,-
CASSKGTGASEKLFF,TGTGCCAGCAGCAAAGGGACAGGAGCCAGTGAAAAACTGTTTTTT,TRBJ1-4,TRBV9,-,TRBD1
CASSRDGASGTDTQYF,TGTGCCAGCAGCCGGGACGGAGCTAGCGGCACAGATACGCAGTATTTT,TRBJ2-3,TRBV11-3,-,-
CASSELHGSGANVLTF,TGTGCCAGCAGTGAACTACACGGCTCTGGGGCCAACGTCCTGACTTTC,TRBJ2-6,TRBV6-1,-,-
CASSNGPGQTTDTQYF,TGTGCCAGCAGCAACGGCCCGGGACAGACCACAGATACGCAGTATTTT,TRBJ2-3,TRBV7-9,-,TRBD1
CASSVGLANNEQFF,TGTGCCAGCAGCGTGGGACTAGCGAACAATGAGCAGTTCTTC,TRBJ2-1,TRBV9,-,TRBD2
CASGFGQGNTGELFF,TGCGCCAGCGGCTTTGGACAGGGGAACACCGGGGAGCTGTTTTTT,TRBJ2-2,TRBV5-1,-,TRBD1
CARLTLTGDNSNQPQHF,TGTGCCAGGCTTACGTTGACAGGGGACAATAGCAATCAGCCCCAGCATTTT,TRBJ1-5,TRBV5-4,-,TRBD1
CASSLTGTGNEQYF,TGTGCCAGCAGTCTTACCGGGACAGGTAACGAGCAGTACTTC,TRBJ2-7,TRBV5-4,few,TRBD1
CASSYLVPGQGAKEKLFF,TGTGCCAGCAGTTACCTAGTCCCGGGACAGGGGGCAAAGGAAAAACTGTTTTTT,TRBJ1-4,TRBV27,many,TRBD1
CASSLEEGASIYGYTF,TGCGCCAGCAGCTTGGAGGAGGGGGCGAGTATCTATGGCTACACCTTC,TRBJ1-2,TRBV5-1,-,TRBD1
CASSDTSRDRVYGYTF,TGTGCCAGCAGCGATACAAGCCGGGACAGGGTCTATGGCTACACCTTC,TRBJ1-2,TRBV7-2,-,TRBD1
CARGEGYGYTF,TGTGCCAGGGGGGAGGGCTATGGCTACACCTTC,TRBJ1-2,TRBV2,once,-
CASSQGAYNEQFF,TGCGCCAGCAGCCAAGGGGCGTACAATGAGCAGTTCTTC,TRBJ2-1,TRBV4-1,-,-
CASSVGGGYGYTF,TGTGCCAGCAGCGTTGGGGGCGGCTATGGCTACACCTTC,TRBJ1-2,TRBV9,few,-
CASSLRGNMNTEAFF,TGCGCCAGCAGCTTGCGGGGGAATATGAACACTGAAGCTTTCTTT,TRBJ1-1,TRBV5-1,-,-
CASSLSFGPGEGYTF,TGTGCCAGCAGCTTATCCTTTGGCCCAGGGGAGGGCTACACCTTC,TRBJ1-2,TRBV11-2,-,-
CASSEVPLLSYEQYF,TGTGCCAGCAGTGAAGTCCCCCTCCTTTCCTACGAGCAGTACTTC,TRBJ2-7,TRBV6-1,-,-
CASSAGVSSGTRHYGYTF,TGCGCCAGCAGCGCAGGGGTCTCTTCCGGGACAAGGCACTATGGCTACACCTTC,TRBJ1-2,TRBV4-1,few,-
CASSLETQYF,TGCGCCAGCAGCTTGGAGACCCAGTACTTC,TRBJ2-5,TRBV5-1,-,-
CASSFAQGTSGANVLTF,TGTGCCAGCAGTTTCGCTCAGGGTACCTCTGGGGCCAACGTCCTGACTTTC,TRBJ2-6,TRBV28,-,-
CASSYGTALTDTQYF,TGTGCCAGCAGTTACGGAACAGCGCTCACAGATACGCAGTATTTT,TRBJ2-3,TRBV6-5,-,-
CASSQKIIRTEAFF,TGTGCCAGCAGCCAGAAAATAATTCGCACTGAAGCTTTCTTT,TRBJ1-1,TRBV28,-,-